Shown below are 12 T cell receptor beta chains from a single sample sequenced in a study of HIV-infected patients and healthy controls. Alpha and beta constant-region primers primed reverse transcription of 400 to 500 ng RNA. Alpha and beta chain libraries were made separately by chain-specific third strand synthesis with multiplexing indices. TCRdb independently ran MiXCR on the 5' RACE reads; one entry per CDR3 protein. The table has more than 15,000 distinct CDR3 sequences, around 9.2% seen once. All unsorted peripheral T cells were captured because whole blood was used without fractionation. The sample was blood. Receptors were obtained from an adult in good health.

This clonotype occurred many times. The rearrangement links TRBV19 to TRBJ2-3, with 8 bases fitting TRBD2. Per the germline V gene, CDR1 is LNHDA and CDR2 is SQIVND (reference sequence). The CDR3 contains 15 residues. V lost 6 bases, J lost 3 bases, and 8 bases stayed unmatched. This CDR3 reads CASRPGTRGTDTQYF. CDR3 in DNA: TGTGCCAGTAGACCCGGGACTAGGGGGACAGATACGCAGTATTTT.

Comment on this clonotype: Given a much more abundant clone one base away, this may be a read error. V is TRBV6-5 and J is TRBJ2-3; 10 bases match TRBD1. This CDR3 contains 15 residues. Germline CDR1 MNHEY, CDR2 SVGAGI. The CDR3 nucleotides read TGTGCCAGCAACATCCGGGACAGGGGTTCAGATACGCAGAATTTT. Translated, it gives CASNIRDRGSDTQNF.

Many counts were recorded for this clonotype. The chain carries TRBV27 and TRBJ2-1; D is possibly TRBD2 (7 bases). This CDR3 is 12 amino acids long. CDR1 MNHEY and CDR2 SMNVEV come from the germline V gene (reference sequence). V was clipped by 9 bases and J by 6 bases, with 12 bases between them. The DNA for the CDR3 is TGTGCCAGTTGGGGGGGCGGCAATGAGCAGTTCTTC. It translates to CASWGGGNEQFF.

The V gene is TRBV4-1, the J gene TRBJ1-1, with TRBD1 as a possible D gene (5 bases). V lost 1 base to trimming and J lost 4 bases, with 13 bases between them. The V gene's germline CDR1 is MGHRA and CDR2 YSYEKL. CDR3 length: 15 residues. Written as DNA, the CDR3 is TGCGCCAGCAGCCAAGGACCAGGGAAGGCCACTGAAGCTTTCTTT. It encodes CASSQGPGKATEAFF.

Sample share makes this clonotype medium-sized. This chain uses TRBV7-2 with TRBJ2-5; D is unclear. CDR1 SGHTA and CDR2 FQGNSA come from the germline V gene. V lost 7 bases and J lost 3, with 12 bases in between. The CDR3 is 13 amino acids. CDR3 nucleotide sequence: TGTGCCAGCACACCATACAGCGAAGAGACCCAGTACTTC. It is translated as CASTPYSEETQYF.

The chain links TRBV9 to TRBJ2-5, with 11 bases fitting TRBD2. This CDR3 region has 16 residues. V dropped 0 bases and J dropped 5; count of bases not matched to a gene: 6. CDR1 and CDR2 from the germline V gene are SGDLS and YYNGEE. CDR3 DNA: TGTGCCAGCAGCGTAGGGGTAGCGGGAGGGCAGGAGACCCAGTACTTC. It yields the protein CASSVGVAGGQETQYF.

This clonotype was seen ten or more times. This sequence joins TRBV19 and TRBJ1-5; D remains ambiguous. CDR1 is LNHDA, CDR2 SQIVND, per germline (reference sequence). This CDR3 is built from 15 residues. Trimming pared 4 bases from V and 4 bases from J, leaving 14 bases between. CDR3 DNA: TGTGCCAGTAGTACCCGTGGCGGAGTTAATCAGCCCCAGCATTTT. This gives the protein CASSTRGGVNQPQHF.

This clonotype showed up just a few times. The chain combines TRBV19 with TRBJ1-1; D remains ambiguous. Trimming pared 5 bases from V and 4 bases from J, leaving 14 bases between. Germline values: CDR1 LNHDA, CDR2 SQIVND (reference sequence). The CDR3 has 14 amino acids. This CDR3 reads CASSQFIGATEAFF. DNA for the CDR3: TGTGCCAGTAGTCAGTTCATCGGAGCCACTGAAGCTTTCTTT. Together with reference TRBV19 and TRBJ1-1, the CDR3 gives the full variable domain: DGGITQSPKYLFRKEGQNVTLSCEQNLNHDAMYWYRQDPGQGLRLIYYSQIVNDFQKGDIAEGYSVSREKKESFPLTVTSAQKNPTAFYLCASSQFIGATEAFFGQGTRLTVV.

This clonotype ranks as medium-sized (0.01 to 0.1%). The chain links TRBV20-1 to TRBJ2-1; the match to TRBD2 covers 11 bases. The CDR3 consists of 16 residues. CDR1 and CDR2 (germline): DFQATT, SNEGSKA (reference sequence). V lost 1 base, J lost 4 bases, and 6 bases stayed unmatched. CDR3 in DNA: TGCAGTGCTAGAGTTCTCGGGACTAGCGGTTACAATGAGCAGTTCTTC. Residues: CSARVLGTSGYNEQFF.

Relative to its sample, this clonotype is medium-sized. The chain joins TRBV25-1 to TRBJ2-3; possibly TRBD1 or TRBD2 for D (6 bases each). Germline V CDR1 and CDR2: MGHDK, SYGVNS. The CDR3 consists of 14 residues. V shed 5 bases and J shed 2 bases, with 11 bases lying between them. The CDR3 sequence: CASSPGGTTDTQYF. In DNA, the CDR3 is TGTGCCAGCAGTCCCGGGGGCACCACAGATACGCAGTATTTT.

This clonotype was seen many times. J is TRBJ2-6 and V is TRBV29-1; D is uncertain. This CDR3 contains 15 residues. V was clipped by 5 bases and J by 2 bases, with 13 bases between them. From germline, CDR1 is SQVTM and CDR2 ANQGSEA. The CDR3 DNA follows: TGCAGCGTTCATCATACAGAGGCTGGGGCCAACGTCCTGACTTTC. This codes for CSVHHTEAGANVLTF.

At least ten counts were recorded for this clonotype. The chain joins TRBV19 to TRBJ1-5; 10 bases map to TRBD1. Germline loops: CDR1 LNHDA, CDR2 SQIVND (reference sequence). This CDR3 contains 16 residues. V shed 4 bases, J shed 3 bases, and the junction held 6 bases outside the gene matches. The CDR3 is CASSSPGQGSNQPQHF. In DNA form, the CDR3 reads TGTGCCAGTAGTAGTCCGGGACAGGGGTCCAATCAGCCCCAGCATTTT.